What follows describes a single TCR beta chain. CDR1 and CDR2 from the germline V gene are SGHRS and YFSETQ. This CDR3 is 14 amino acids long. Trimming pared 2 bases from V and 0 bases from J, leaving 9 bases between. The record originates from a study of tissue T cells after allogeneic stem cell transplantation. The assay was immunoSEQ multiplex PCR, and TCRdb's table has in-frame clones only and misses some. Among about 2,700 clones, about 70% were seen once, and the ten largest hold approximately 15%. This research-autopsy study prospectively enrolled adult allogeneic hematopoietic cell transplant recipients with steroid-refractory graft-versus-host disease.

The chain joins TRBV5-1 to TRBJ2-7; D ambiguous. This TCR derives from a male patient over 55 with steroid-refractory graft-versus-host disease after an allogeneic stem cell transplant. Some T cells may arise from the graft donor. The sample consisted of colon tissue, taken at autopsy. The CDR3 reads CASSFTISSYEQYF. CDR3 DNA: TGCGCCAGCAGCTTTACGATCAGCTCCTACGAGCAGTACTTC.